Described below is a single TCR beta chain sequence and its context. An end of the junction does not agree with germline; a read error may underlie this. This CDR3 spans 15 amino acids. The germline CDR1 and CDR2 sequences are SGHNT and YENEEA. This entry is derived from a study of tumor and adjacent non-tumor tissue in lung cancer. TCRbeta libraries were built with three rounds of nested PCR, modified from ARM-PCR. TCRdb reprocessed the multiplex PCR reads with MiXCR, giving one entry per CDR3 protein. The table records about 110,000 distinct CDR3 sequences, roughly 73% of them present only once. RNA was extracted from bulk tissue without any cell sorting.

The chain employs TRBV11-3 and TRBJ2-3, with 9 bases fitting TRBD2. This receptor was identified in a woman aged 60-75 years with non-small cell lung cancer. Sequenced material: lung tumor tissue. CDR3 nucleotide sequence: TGCGCCAGCAGCTTAGAGGGACTAGCCACAGATATGCAGTATTTT. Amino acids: CASSLEGLATDMQYF.